One sample yielded the 8 T cell receptor beta chains listed below, sequenced in a study of cytomegalovirus exposure and HLA in healthy donors. The PCR used 60 Vbeta and 13 Jbeta primers. Measured with immunoSEQ multiplex PCR; TCRdb has only the in-frame clones, and not every one. The sample data list 87,000 or so clones. Input material: PBMCs. The receptors originated from a man between 50 and 59 years old in good health and CMV-seropositive.

The chain has TRBV9 and TRBJ1-4, with 9 bases aligning to TRBD1. Germline trimming cut 0 bases from V and 7 bases from J; bases unmatched to any gene: 10. Germline V lookup: CDR1 SGDLS, CDR2 YYNGEE. This CDR3 comprises 17 residues. The CDR3 region is CASSVGVAGQGVEKLFF. DNA of the CDR3: TGTGCCAGCAGCGTAGGGGTGGCGGGACAGGGAGTTGAAAAACTGTTTTTT.

The chain combines TRBV27 with TRBJ2-7, with TRBD2 matching 16 bases. The CDR3 has 15 amino acids. Germline-derived CDR1 and CDR2 are MNHEY and SMNVEV (reference sequence). The ends lost 4 bases at V and 6 bases at J; junction bases unmatched: 3. The CDR3 spells CASSSGTSGRGEQYV. The CDR3 bases are TGTGCCAGCAGTTCAGGGACTAGCGGGAGGGGCGAGCAGTACGTC.

This clone is deemed medium-sized by its frequency. This chain uses TRBV5-4 with TRBJ2-7, with D possibly being TRBD2 (6 bases). Trimming removed 7 bases from V and 0 bases from J, with 20 bases in between. Germline loops: CDR1 SGHNT, CDR2 YYREEE (reference sequence). The CDR3 sequence is 16 residues long. The CDR3 sequence: CASRHFLGGDSYEQYF. Written as DNA, the CDR3 is TGTGCCAGCCGCCACTTCCTAGGCGGGGACTCCTACGAGCAGTACTTC.

This chain joins TRBV7-9 and TRBJ2-2; D not resolved. Trimming took off 1 base at V and 3 bases at J, with 6 bases between the two ends. There are 14 residues in the CDR3. CDR1 and CDR2 from the germline V gene are SEHNR and FQNEAQ (reference sequence). The CDR3 loop is CASSLDTYTGELFF. In nucleotides, the CDR3 is TGTGCCAGCAGCTTAGACACGTACACCGGGGAGCTGTTTTTT.

The chain carries TRBV15 and TRBJ1-5; no definite D call. CDR3 length: 16 amino acids. The germline CDR1 and CDR2 sequences are LNHNV and YYDKDF (reference sequence). V lost 4 bases, J lost 0 bases, and 13 bases lay in between. The CDR3 nucleotides are TGTGCCACCAGCATAGCATTGACGTATAGCAATCAGCCCCAGCATTTT. It translates to CATSIALTYSNQPQHF. Supplemented by reference TRBV15 and TRBJ1-5, the full variable domain reads DAMVIQNPRYQVTQFGKPVTLSCSQTLNHNVMYWYQQKSSQAPKLLFHYYDKDFNNEADTPDNFQSRRPNTSFCFLDIRSPGLGDTAMYLCATSIALTYSNQPQHFGDGTRLSIL.

The chain uses TRBV7-8 and TRBJ1-2; D uncertain. This CDR3 is 13 amino acids long. CDR1 SGHVS and CDR2 FQNEAQ come from the germline V gene. The V gene lost 1 base and the J gene lost 7 bases, with 10 bases spanning the gap. CDR3 loop: CASSLGAGSGYTF. Written as DNA, the CDR3 is TGTGCCAGCAGCTTAGGGGCAGGAAGTGGCTACACCTTC.

The chain links TRBV10-1 to TRBJ2-3; 8 nucleotides agree with TRBD1. V lost 5 bases and J lost 6; bases outside the gene matches: 4. Germline V gene lookup returns CDR1 WNHNN and CDR2 SYGVQD (reference sequence). The CDR3 is 13 amino acids. CDR3 loop: CASSPGGMDTQYF. The DNA of the CDR3 is TGCGCCAGCAGTCCAGGGGGCATGGATACGCAGTATTTT.

The V and J genes are TRBV6-5 and TRBJ2-1, with 11 bases identical to TRBD2. This CDR3 is 15 amino acids long. Per germline, CDR1 MNHEY and CDR2 SVGAGI. The V and J ends lost 6 bases and 10 bases, in that order; junction bases with no gene match: 11. The CDR3 bases are TGTGCCAGCAGCCGCGGACAGGGACTAGCGGCCGAGCAGTTCTTC. Its protein is CASSRGQGLAAEQFF.